This T cell receptor (beta chain) was observed in a study of cytomegalovirus exposure and HLA in healthy donors. Whole-study findings and limits: Cytomegalovirus association was assigned to about 150 TCR beta chains. Most TCR sequences were uncommon, yet certain public TCRs appeared in many donors.

TCRdb's copy holds only in-frame clones and misses some; the assay was immunoSEQ multiplex PCR. Here the sample spans fewer than 400,000 clones, over 75% being singletons. Points on this clone: No antigen is known for it.

Donors came from a validation cohort of over a hundred subjects, distinct from the first 666-subject cohort. The CDR3 totals 13 residues. Germline CDR1 is SGHNT and CDR2 is YENEEA. V lost 3 bases to trimming and J lost 9 bases, with 12 bases between them. Sequencing was performed on PBMCs. The clonotype originates from a man aged 25 to 40 in good health and CMV-seronegative. The V and J genes are TRBV11-3 and TRBJ2-1; D might be TRBD1 (6 bases). The CDR3 reads CASSFLQGGEQFF. In nucleotides, the CDR3 is TGTGCCAGCAGCTTTTTACAGGGTGGTGAGCAGTTCTTC.